Listed here are 20 T cell receptor beta chains from one sample, sequenced in a study of blood T cell repertoires in COVID-19. Assay: immunoSEQ multiplex PCR; the TCRdb copy retains only in-frame clones and omits some. Of about 59,000 clones listed, 73% are singletons. The sample taken for sequencing was peripheral blood. The receptors shown here come from a woman in her sixties or seventies with acute or convalescent COVID-19.

This clone was counted only a few times. The chain joins TRBV18 to TRBJ2-7, with D possibly matching TRBD2 (7 bases). The V gene's germline CDR1 is KGHSH and CDR2 LQKENI. Trimming removed 3 bases from V and 2 bases from J, with 11 bases in between. This CDR3 region has 14 residues. The CDR3 sequence: CASSPLGGPYEQYF. In DNA form, the CDR3 reads TGTGCCAGCTCACCGTTGGGGGGGCCCTACGAGCAGTACTTC.

Only a few counts were recorded for this clone. The chain uses TRBV3-1 (or the pseudogene TRBV3-2) and TRBJ1-2; 7 bases match TRBD1. The CDR3 has 14 amino acids. After removal of 4 bases from V and 8 bases from J, the junction contained 10 bases not matched to a gene. Germline V lookup: CDR1 LGHDT, CDR2 YNNKEL (reference sequence). The CDR3 here is CASSLHQGVGGYTF. The CDR3 DNA follows: TGTGCCAGCAGCCTTCACCAGGGGGTAGGGGGCTACACCTTC.

The chain carries TRBV6-5 and TRBJ2-1; D is perhaps TRBD2 (5 bases). This CDR3 region has 15 residues. V was clipped by 8 bases and J by 9 bases, with 23 bases between them. The V gene's germline CDR1 is MNHEY and CDR2 SVGAGI. The CDR3 reads CASRLGGGFGGEQFF. CDR3 DNA: TGTGCCAGCCGGCTAGGCGGAGGCTTCGGCGGTGAGCAGTTCTTC.

V gene TRBV4-1 combines with J gene TRBJ1-1; perhaps TRBD1 as D (6 bases). CDR1 is MGHRA and CDR2 is YSYEKL in the germline V gene. This CDR3 spans 15 amino acids. Trimming took off 0 bases at V and 6 bases at J, with 14 bases between the two ends. CDR3 in amino acids: CASSQDQGTRAEAFF. DNA for the CDR3: TGCGCCAGCAGCCAAGATCAAGGGACAAGGGCTGAAGCTTTCTTT.

The chain combines TRBV5-1 with TRBJ2-7, with D perhaps matching TRBD1 (5 bases). The germline V and J ends were trimmed by 9 bases and 2 bases, with 15 bases remaining between them. The CDR3 has 13 amino acids. Looked up from germline, CDR1 is SGHRS and CDR2 is YFSETQ. The CDR3 coding sequence is TGCGCCACCCAAAAGGGGCTCCCCTACGAGCAGTACTTC. It encodes CATQKGLPYEQYF.

This clone was detected a few times. The chain is built from TRBV5-5 and TRBJ2-7, with D possibly matching TRBD2 (5 bases). The CDR3 is made up of 13 amino acids. Deletions cut 6 bases from V and 7 bases from J, with 17 bases between. The germline V gene encodes CDR1 SGHKS and CDR2 YYEKEE (reference sequence). In nucleotides, the CDR3 is TGTGCCAGCACCCCTCCCGGGATCGGGGAGCAGTACTTC. Encoded protein: CASTPPGIGEQYF.

This chain links TRBV10-2 with TRBJ2-2; tentatively, D is TRBD2 (5 bases). Germline loops: CDR1 WSHSY, CDR2 SAAADI. This CDR3 is 14 amino acids long. The ends were cut back, 7 bases at V and 0 bases at J, with 9 bases in the middle. For the CDR3, the DNA is TGCGCCAGCAAGGAGGCACCGAACACCGGGGAGCTGTTTTTT. Residues: CASKEAPNTGELFF.

The rearrangement uses TRBV27 and TRBJ2-7; possibly TRBD2 for D (7 bases). The V and J ends lost 3 bases and 7 bases respectively, with 19 bases between them. The CDR3 is 15 amino acids. Germline CDR1 MNHEY, CDR2 SMNVEV (reference sequence). The CDR3 reads CASSFQSRGLREQYF. Written as DNA, the CDR3 is TGTGCCAGCAGTTTCCAAAGCAGGGGACTAAGGGAGCAGTACTTC.

The J gene is TRBJ2-1, the V gene TRBV7-8, with TRBD2 identical over 13 bases. V was clipped by 5 bases and J by 9 bases; unmatched bases: 7. Germline V lookup: CDR1 SGHVS, CDR2 FQNEAQ. CDR3 length: 15 residues. CDR3 sequence reads: CASSTLAGGMGEQFF. The CDR3 DNA reads as TGTGCCAGCAGCACACTAGCGGGGGGGATGGGTGAGCAGTTCTTC.

This clone has only one observation. The junction departs from the called germline gene at one end, perhaps through a read error. The V call is TRBV9, the J call TRBJ1-1, with 8 bases that match TRBD1. CDR1 SGDLS and CDR2 YYNGEE come from the germline V gene. The CDR3 runs to 9 residues. CDR3 sequence: CASSATGDF. The CDR3 nucleotides are TGTGCCAGCAGCGCGACAGGGGATTTT.

The DNA for the CDR3 is TGTGCCAGTAGTATAGGGAACAGGGCCCAACCCTATGGCTACACCTTC. It specifies CASSIGNRAQPYGYTF. The chain employs TRBV19 and TRBJ1-2, with D possibly being TRBD1 (6 bases). The germline V gene has CDR1 LNHDA and CDR2 SQIVND (reference sequence). V was cut by 1 base and J by 4 bases, with 16 bases left in between. CDR3 length: 16 amino acids. Drawing the rest from reference TRBV19 and TRBJ1-2, the complete variable domain is DGGITQSPKYLFRKEGQNVTLSCEQNLNHDAMYWYRQDPGQGLRLIYYSQIVNDFQKGDIAEGYSVSREKKESFPLTVTSAQKNPTAFYLCASSIGNRAQPYGYTFGSGTRLTVV.

The chain has TRBV4-1 and TRBJ1-3, with unresolved D. The CDR3 runs 14 residues. V was shortened by 1 base and J by 0 bases, with 4 bases between the two germline ends. Germline V CDR1 and CDR2: MGHRA, YSYEKL. The CDR3 loop is CASSQGLSGNTIYF. For the CDR3, the DNA is TGCGCCAGCAGCCAAGGGCTCTCTGGAAACACCATATATTTT.

J is TRBJ1-1 and V is TRBV5-8; D is perhaps TRBD1 (6 bases). CDR1 SGHTS and CDR2 YDEGEE come from the germline V gene. V was clipped by 0 bases and J by 0 bases, with 15 bases between them. The CDR3 consists of 17 residues. CDR3 nucleotides: TGTGCCAGCAGCTTGGCCGGGATTGGACAGATGAACACTGAAGCTTTCTTT. Its translation is CASSLAGIGQMNTEAFF.

The chain recombines TRBV10-2 with TRBJ2-2; 7 bases agree with TRBD2. Trimming cost V 11 bases and J 1 base; bases outside gene matches: 10. Germline CDR1 and CDR2: WSHSY and SAAADI. CDR3 length: 15 residues. CDR3 region: CACRWGGKNTGELFF. CDR3 nucleotide sequence: TGCGCCTGCCGGTGGGGGGGGAAGAACACCGGGGAGCTGTTTTTT.

This clone was observed a single time. This rearrangement joins TRBV2 to TRBJ2-6, with 9 bases fitting TRBD1. Germline V gene sequence: CDR1 SNHLY, CDR2 FYNNEI. The trim removed 4 bases at V and 1 base at J, leaving 5 bases unmatched. The CDR3 is 17 amino acids. CDR3 DNA: TGTGCCAGCAGTGGAGACAGGGGGAGGTCTGGGGCCAACGTCCTGACTTTC. This sequence encodes CASSGDRGRSGANVLTF.

CDR3: CASSYSEVSPTRHF. The CDR3 bases are TGTGCCAGCAGTTACTCAGAGGTTTCCCCGACTCGGCATTTT. The chain recombines TRBV6-6 with TRBJ1-5; D is uncertain. Trimming took 0 bases from V and 15 from J, leaving 18 bases between them. Germline V lookup: CDR1 MNHNY, CDR2 SVGAGI (reference sequence). The CDR3 has 14 residues.

The rearrangement uses TRBV11-2 and TRBJ1-2; TRBD1 aligns across 7 bases. This CDR3 contains 15 residues. Germline CDR1 SGHAT, CDR2 FQNNGV. Losses at the gene ends were 1 base for V and 4 bases for J; bases not matched to a gene: 6. CDR3 coding DNA: TGTGCCAGCAGCTTAGTAATGGACAGGTTCTATGGCTACACCTTC. Its protein product is CASSLVMDRFYGYTF.

This clone appeared once. This sequence joins TRBV5-1 and TRBJ1-2; D is perhaps TRBD1 (6 bases). Per germline, CDR1 SGHRS and CDR2 YFSETQ. Trimming took off 5 bases at V and 4 bases at J, with 15 bases between the two ends. This CDR3 is 14 amino acids long. As DNA, the CDR3 is TGCGCCAGCAGACCACAGGGCCAACCCTATGGCTACACCTTC. It encodes CASRPQGQPYGYTF.

This clone was seen a few times. V usage is TRBV3-1 (or the pseudogene TRBV3-2) and J usage is TRBJ1-2; 11 bases match TRBD1. In germline, CDR1 is LGHDT, CDR2 YNNKEL (reference sequence). V dropped 6 bases and J dropped 5; count of bases not matched to a gene: 11. This CDR3 spans 16 amino acids. The CDR3 nucleotides are TGTGCCAGCAGTCACCTTGGACAGGGGGCAAGGTATGGCTACACCTTC. It is translated as CASSHLGQGARYGYTF.

V is TRBV12-3 or TRBV12-4 and J is TRBJ2-5; D is undetermined. V was shortened by 3 bases and J by 3 bases, with 5 bases between the two germline ends. This CDR3 comprises 12 residues. CDR3 nucleotide sequence: TGTGCCAGCAGTTTCTACGAAGAGACCCAGTACTTC. It translates to CASSFYEETQYF.